The 9 T cell receptor beta chains reported below all come from one sample, sequenced in a study of T cells in Graves' hyperthyroidism and ophthalmopathy. The CDR3 regions of TCR beta were amplified from RNA transcripts. With the HTBI primer set, the TCR CDR3 went through a first round of RT-PCR. TCRdb ran MiXCR on the multiplex PCR reads and lists one entry per CDR3 protein. The sample contains around 620,000 distinct CDR3 sequences, approximately 15% of which appear only once. Sequenced: blood. All receptors derive from a woman under 30 with Graves' ophthalmopathy.

This clonotype has a count of ten or more. The chain combines TRBV29-1 with TRBJ1-2; 10 bases agree with TRBD1. The germline V gene encodes CDR1 SQVTM and CDR2 ANQGSEA. The CDR3 extends over 13 amino acids. V lost 6 bases and J lost 6; bases outside the gene matches: 7. The CDR3 DNA follows: TGCAGCGTCGTGGGACAGGGGCAGGATGGCTACACCTTC. Translating gives CSVVGQGQDGYTF.

In this sample, this clonotype turned up many times. The chain has TRBV7-2 and TRBJ2-3; 7 bases fit TRBD2. Per the germline V gene, CDR1 is SGHTA and CDR2 is FQGNSA. The CDR3 runs 14 residues. V was pared by 1 base and J by 3 bases, with 1 base of the junction left unmatched. CDR3 nucleotides: TGTGCCAGCAGCTTAGTTAGCGGGACAGATACGCAGTATTTT. As protein: CASSLVSGTDTQYF.

Comments on this clonotype: The junction and the germline gene differ at one end; a read error may be behind it. This chain joins TRBV2 and TRBJ1-1; TRBD1 matches at 7 bases. This CDR3 region has 16 residues. Germline V gene lookup returns CDR1 SNHLY and CDR2 FYNNEI. The DNA of the CDR3 is TGTGCCACCAGTGATTTGCCTGCGACAGGGACGACTGAAGCTTTCTTT. Protein sequence: CATSDLPATGTTEAFF.

Many counts were recorded for this clonotype. The V and J genes are TRBV30 and TRBJ2-7; D not resolved. The ends were cut back, 0 bases at V and 0 bases at J, with 9 bases in the middle. The CDR3 runs to 14 residues. Germline assignment: CDR1 GTSNPN and CDR2 SVGIG (reference sequence). The CDR3, as DNA: TGTGCCTGGAGTGTAATGAGTAACTCCTACGAGCAGTACTTC. This codes for CAWSVMSNSYEQYF.

This clonotype was detected many times. The CDR3 is CASGVAGGPYEQYF. In nucleotides, the CDR3 is TGTGCCAGCGGAGTAGCGGGAGGCCCCTACGAGCAGTACTTC. The rearrangement uses TRBV2 and TRBJ2-7; 10 positions match TRBD2. Germline CDR1 and CDR2: SNHLY and FYNNEI. V lost 8 bases, J lost 2 bases, and 6 bases stayed unmatched. CDR3 size: 14 residues.

Of note for this clonotype: A read error may explain this, as a much larger clone is one base away. This chain links TRBV10-3 with TRBJ2-2; D is possibly TRBD1 or TRBD2 (5 bases each). The germline CDR1 and CDR2 sequences are ENHRY and SYGVKD. The CDR3 totals 14 residues. The CDR3 region has the DNA TGTGCCATCAGTGAGGGGGCGGCGACCGGGGAGCCGTTTTTT. This gives the protein CAISEGAATGEPFF.

CDR3 in DNA: TGTGCCAGCAGTCCGCATTTAGCGGGAGGGTCCTCCTACAATGAGCAGTTCTTC. Protein: CASSPHLAGGSSYNEQFF. This sequence joins TRBV28 and TRBJ2-1; 11 positions agree with TRBD2. The V gene's germline CDR1 is MDHEN and CDR2 SYDVKM. The trim removed 5 bases at V and 0 bases at J, leaving 9 bases unmatched. The CDR3 is 18 amino acids.

In this sample, this clonotype turned up a few times. The chain recombines TRBV6-1 with TRBJ2-3; 10 nucleotides line up with TRBD1. The CDR3 runs 16 residues. In germline, CDR1 is MNHNS, CDR2 SASEGT. Trimming at V came to 2 bases and at J to 0 bases, leaving 2 bases not matched to a gene. CDR3 nucleotide sequence: TGTGCCAGCAGTGAATTGACAGGGGGCAGCACAGATACGCAGTATTTT. This codes for CASSELTGGSTDTQYF.

This clonotype was counted between two and nine times. The chain combines TRBV25-1 with TRBJ1-2; D unclear. V dropped 5 bases and J dropped 3 bases, with 13 bases sitting between them. Looked up from germline, CDR1 is MGHDK and CDR2 is SYGVNS. This CDR3 has 14 amino acids. CDR3 DNA sequence: TGTGCCAGCAGTTCGACTAACACATACTATGGCTACACCTTC. Protein product: CASSSTNTYYGYTF.